This TCR beta chain is from a study of PD-1 blockade in classical Hodgkin lymphoma (dated by TCRdb to 2018 to 2020). At the level of the whole study: Nivolumab dosing was 3 mg/kg intravenously every 2 weeks, continuing until either disease progression or unacceptable toxicity. The study used CyTOF and TCR beta sequencing to define a peripheral blood immune signature of response to PD-1 blockade in classical Hodgkin lymphoma. Broader findings and caveats from the paper: Baseline diversity similar to that of newly diagnosed patients was observed in trial patients achieving complete response, whereas significantly lower diversity was observed in partial responders and progressors. Lower diversity was seen in patients whose nivolumab began less than 1 year after ASCT, and these patients were left out of later analyses so that immune reconstitution would not confound the results. By C4D1, a significant rise was seen in CD4+ TCR diversity but not in CD8+ TCR diversity (p=0.0027 vs p=0.16), and the rise was most apparent among complete responders (p=0.02). Baseline TCR diversity was reported as lower in newly diagnosed patients than in healthy donors, and lower still in relapsed/refractory patients. Only a single clinical trial cohort was studied, and what caused the repertoire differences, possibly disease activity or prior therapy, remained undefined.

Genomic DNA was isolated using the Qiagen DNeasy kit from unsorted PBMCs as well as from negatively selected CD4+ and CD8+ fractions. TCR beta CDR3 regions were subjected to amplification by immunoSEQ multiplex PCR with primers that anneal to V and J segments. A synthetic immune receptor repertoire was used to minimize amplification bias, and remaining bias was computationally removed after sequencing. In the paper's pipeline: Repertoire diversity was quantified as the Shannon entropy index using custom Python scripts. Unsorted, CD4+ and CD8+ repertoires were analyzed separately, except for combined analyses in which CD4+ and CD8+ sequences were merged in silico. A clone was considered expanded if an increase in frequency of at least 2-fold after treatment relative to C1D1 was found, and a pseudocount of 0.5 was applied to clones undetected at baseline. Clones with 0 or 1 copy at C1D1 were defined as singleton clones, while clones with 2 or more copies were defined as non-singleton clones. Clones expanded in unsorted samples were annotated as CD4+, CD8+ or unknown by matching protein sequences in sorted samples from the same patient. Diversity changes from C1D1 to C4D1 were tested in paired samples using Wilcoxon tests. The table was pulled from immuneACCESS by TCRdb, which kept in-frame rearrangements only. Such tables lose some clones; where checked, under half of the loss comes from unresolved V genes, and the rest has no known cause. V and J calls and clone size are as listed in that table; D and trimming were resolved from the DNA. Here the sample has roughly 100,000 clones; over 85% occur a single time. Over 15% of the sample is taken by the ten largest.

Sample time point, as interpreted from the label and publication: cycle 4 day 1 (C4D1), after six to seven weeks of nivolumab. Relapse after autologous stem cell transplantation had occurred in all trial patients, and cohorts A, B and C were distinguished by prior brentuximab vedotin exposure. The trial cohort was composed of approximately 60 patients with relapsed/refractory classical Hodgkin lymphoma, for whom complete response, partial response or progressive disease was recorded as best overall response. Single-agent nivolumab was administered to trial patients in the multi-cohort phase II CheckMate 205 trial. Best overall response was determined by an independent review committee according to the 2007 International Working Group response criteria. PBMCs from the trial were collected at three points: immediately before nivolumab initiation (C1D1), and during therapy at cycle 2 day 1 and cycle 4 day 1. Peripheral blood was collected in 8 mL Vacutainer Cell Preparation Tubes, from which PBMCs were isolated by centrifugation and then cryopreserved.

Worth noting for this clone: Its antigen is unknown. The record has no base qualities; no much larger clone is one base away.

This TCR was sampled from a human donor with classical Hodgkin lymphoma. This material consisted of peripheral blood mononuclear cells (PBMCs), taken before the fourth cycle of nivolumab.

CDR3 reads: CASSVVAGVGNEQFF. The base sequence is TGTGCCAGCAGTGTTGTAGCGGGAGTAGGGAATGAGCAGTTCTTC. The rearranged chain carries TRBV6-1 and TRBJ2-1; TRBD2 lines up with 9 middle nucleotides. According to the germline V gene, CDR1 reads MNHNS and CDR2 reads SASEGT. Trimming accounts for 4 bases at V and 7 bases at J, while the number of junction bases matched to no gene is 8. From the cysteine through the phenylalanine, the CDR3 covers 15 amino acids. Of the read, only the CDR3 DNA is kept; its 45 bases are in frame from base 1.